A selection of T cell receptor beta chains follows, all from one sample in a study of blood T cell repertoires in COVID-19. Produced via immunoSEQ multiplex PCR; TCRdb's table is partial and in-frame only. Of some 250,000 clones in the sample, 81% are singletons; the top ten hold just under 3%. Sequencing input: peripheral blood. The receptors come from a woman aged 55-69 years with active or convalescent COVID-19. Each CDR3 is given with its conserved first and last residue. Each record gives: D gene, clone size, V gene, J gene, CDR3 DNA, CDR3 protein. The D gene is left open where the match is weak. Only some rows state a clone size, as once, few, many or a class for expanded clones.

D gene: TRBD1
clone size: NA
V gene: TRBV5-6
J gene: TRBJ2-3
CDR3 DNA: TGTGCCAGCAGCTTGCGCAGGGGGCGAACAGATACGCAGTATTTT
CDR3 protein: CASSLRRGRTDTQYF

D gene: NA
clone size: NA
V gene: TRBV5-1
J gene: TRBJ1-3
CDR3 DNA: TGCGCCAGCAGCTCGGGAGTATCTGGAAACACCATATATTTT
CDR3 protein: CASSSGVSGNTIYF

D gene: TRBD1
clone size: NA
V gene: TRBV28
J gene: TRBJ1-2
CDR3 DNA: TGTGCCAGCAGACTACAGGGGTCCTTTAGGGGCTACACCTTC
CDR3 protein: CASRLQGSFRGYTF

D gene: TRBD1
clone size: once
V gene: TRBV13
J gene: TRBJ1-1
CDR3 DNA: TGTGCCAGCAGCAACCCCAGGACAGGGACTTTCTTT
CDR3 protein: CASSNPRTGTFF

D gene: NA
clone size: NA
V gene: TRBV7-9
J gene: TRBJ1-2
CDR3 DNA: TGTGCCAGCAGCCCGCGGGGCGGGACCGGTGGCTACACCTTC
CDR3 protein: CASSPRGGTGGYTF

D gene: NA
clone size: few
V gene: TRBV29-1
J gene: TRBJ1-2
CDR3 DNA: TGCAGCTCCCTAGCTGGGGGCGACTATGGCTACACCTTC
CDR3 protein: CSSLAGGDYGYTF

D gene: NA
clone size: NA
V gene: TRBV5-8
J gene: TRBJ1-4
CDR3 DNA: TGTGCCAGCAGCCCGATTACGACCTTCGGAGCAACTAATGAAAAACTGTTTTTT
CDR3 protein: CASSPITTFGATNEKLFF

D gene: NA
clone size: NA
V gene: TRBV6-1
J gene: TRBJ1-2
CDR3 DNA: TGTGCCAGCAGTGAGACGTGGAAGGGGGATGGCTACACCTTC
CDR3 protein: CASSETWKGDGYTF

D gene: NA
clone size: NA
V gene: TRBV5-1
J gene: TRBJ2-3
CDR3 DNA: TGCGCCAGCAGCTTGGCCAGGGTCCGCACAGATACGCAGTATTTT
CDR3 protein: CASSLARVRTDTQYF

D gene: NA
clone size: NA
V gene: TRBV5-5
J gene: TRBJ1-5
CDR3 DNA: TGTGCCAGCAGCTTATCTTGGCAGGGGATTCAGCCCCAGCATTTT
CDR3 protein: CASSLSWQGIQPQHF

D gene: NA
clone size: NA
V gene: TRBV21-1
J gene: TRBJ1-5
CDR3 DNA: TGTGCCAGCAATCCGACAGGGAACGAGGGGAGCAATCAGCCCCAGCATTTT
CDR3 protein: CASNPTGNEGSNQPQHF

D gene: NA
clone size: NA
V gene: TRBV16
J gene: TRBJ1-4
CDR3 DNA: TGTGCCAGCAGCCTGCAGGGGATTAATGAAAAACTGTTTTTT
CDR3 protein: CASSLQGINEKLFF

D gene: TRBD1
clone size: NA
V gene: TRBV18
J gene: TRBJ1-1
CDR3 DNA: TGTGCCAGCTCACCAGATCCAGGGGGCACTGAAGCTTTCTTT
CDR3 protein: CASSPDPGGTEAFF

D gene: TRBD2
clone size: NA
V gene: TRBV7-9
J gene: TRBJ2-1
CDR3 DNA: TGTGCCAGCAGCTTAGGCGGGGGGCCTTACAATGAGCAGTTCTTC
CDR3 protein: CASSLGGGPYNEQFF

D gene: TRBD1
clone size: few
V gene: TRBV19
J gene: TRBJ1-5
CDR3 DNA: TGTGCCAGTAGTGACAACCCGACAGGGGGCAATCAGCCCCAGCATTTT
CDR3 protein: CASSDNPTGGNQPQHF

D gene: NA
clone size: NA
V gene: TRBV19
J gene: TRBJ2-1
CDR3 DNA: TGTGCCAGTAGTACACAGGGTTCCACTTGGGGTGAGCAGTTCTTC
CDR3 protein: CASSTQGSTWGEQFF

D gene: TRBD1
clone size: many
V gene: TRBV30
J gene: TRBJ1-6
CDR3 DNA: TGTGCCTGGAGTAGGGGTTTTCGGGACAGTCATTCACCCCTCCACTTT
CDR3 protein: CAWSRGFRDSHSPLHF

D gene: NA
clone size: NA
V gene: TRBV11-1
J gene: TRBJ1-6
CDR3 DNA: TGTGCCAGCAGCTTAACTGGTACACCCCTCCACTTT
CDR3 protein: CASSLTGTPLHF

D gene: TRBD2
clone size: NA
V gene: TRBV11-3
J gene: TRBJ2-3
CDR3 DNA: TGTGCCAGCAGCTCGGGACTAGGAAACACAGATACGCAGTATTTT
CDR3 protein: CASSSGLGNTDTQYF

D gene: NA
clone size: many
V gene: TRBV20-1
J gene: TRBJ1-1
CDR3 DNA: TGCAGTGCTCGTAGGAACACTGAAGCTTTCTTT
CDR3 protein: CSARRNTEAFF

D gene: NA
clone size: NA
V gene: TRBV30
J gene: TRBJ1-6
CDR3 DNA: TGTGCCTGGAGAACGACGGGGAATAATTCACCCCTCCACTTT
CDR3 protein: CAWRTTGNNSPLHF

D gene: TRBD1
clone size: NA
V gene: TRBV4-3
J gene: TRBJ1-3
CDR3 DNA: TGCGCCAGCAGCCAAGCCGGTTCGGGGACAGTTGGAAACACCATATATTTT
CDR3 protein: CASSQAGSGTVGNTIYF

D gene: NA
clone size: NA
V gene: TRBV5-6
J gene: TRBJ1-1
CDR3 DNA: TGTGCCAGCAGCATCAGTGTGAGGATCACTGAAGCTTTCTTT
CDR3 protein: CASSISVRITEAFF

D gene: TRBD1
clone size: once
V gene: TRBV6-1
J gene: TRBJ1-3
CDR3 DNA: TGTGCCAGCAGTGAATACCCGGACAGGGGCTCTGGAAACACCATATATTTT
CDR3 protein: CASSEYPDRGSGNTIYF

D gene: TRBD2
clone size: NA
V gene: TRBV6-1
J gene: TRBJ2-5
CDR3 DNA: TGTGCCAGCAGTGTAACGGGACTAGCCACCCTCCTCGGAGAGACCCAGTACTTC
CDR3 protein: CASSVTGLATLLGETQYF

D gene: NA
clone size: few
V gene: TRBV30
J gene: TRBJ1-1
CDR3 DNA: TGTGCCTGGAGTGTACTGTCCAGGGGCCAAGCTTTCTTT
CDR3 protein: CAWSVLSRGQAFF

D gene: TRBD2
clone size: NA
V gene: TRBV6-5
J gene: TRBJ2-1
CDR3 DNA: TGTGCCAGCCGGGGACTAGCGGGGGGGCATCGTGAGCAGTTCTTC
CDR3 protein: CASRGLAGGHREQFF

D gene: NA
clone size: NA
V gene: TRBV9
J gene: TRBJ1-5
CDR3 DNA: TGTGCCAGCAGCGTAGGCCCCGTGGTGTCCCGTGAGGCCCAGCATTTT
CDR3 protein: CASSVGPVVSREAQHF

D gene: NA
clone size: NA
V gene: TRBV6-2/TRBV6-3
J gene: TRBJ2-1
CDR3 DNA: TGTGCCAGCAGTCAAACCTACAATGAGCAGTTCTTC
CDR3 protein: CASSQTYNEQFF

D gene: NA
clone size: NA
V gene: TRBV20-1
J gene: TRBJ1-1
CDR3 DNA: TGCAGTGCTAGTACCTTTTCGGGCACTGAAGCTTTCTTT
CDR3 protein: CSASTFSGTEAFF

D gene: NA
clone size: few
V gene: TRBV24-1
J gene: TRBJ2-2
CDR3 DNA: TGTGCCACCCGAGGCGCGGCGGCCGGGGAGCTGTTTTTT
CDR3 protein: CATRGAAAGELFF

D gene: NA
clone size: few
V gene: TRBV6-4
J gene: TRBJ1-2
CDR3 DNA: TGTGCCAGCAGTGCCAGACAGGTTGGTAAAGACTATGGCTACACCTTC
CDR3 protein: CASSARQVGKDYGYTF

D gene: TRBD2
clone size: NA
V gene: TRBV13
J gene: TRBJ2-1
CDR3 DNA: TGTGCCAGCAGCCCCGGACTAGACTACAATGAGCAGTTCTTC
CDR3 protein: CASSPGLDYNEQFF

D gene: TRBD1
clone size: NA
V gene: TRBV7-9
J gene: TRBJ2-5
CDR3 DNA: TGTGCCAGCAGCTTAGAAGGGGGCCGGGAGACCCAGTACTTC
CDR3 protein: CASSLEGGRETQYF

D gene: NA
clone size: NA
V gene: TRBV10-2
J gene: TRBJ1-1
CDR3 DNA: TGCGCCAGCAGTGAGTCGGCGGTGAACACTGAAGCTTTCTTT
CDR3 protein: CASSESAVNTEAFF

D gene: NA
clone size: once
V gene: TRBV30
J gene: TRBJ2-2
CDR3 DNA: TGTGCCTGGAGTGTTAGACAGGTTCTCACCGGGGAGCTGTTTTTT
CDR3 protein: CAWSVRQVLTGELFF

D gene: NA
clone size: NA
V gene: TRBV27
J gene: TRBJ1-6
CDR3 DNA: TGTGCCAGCAGTTTAATAACAGGCCTCACACCCCTCCACTTT
CDR3 protein: CASSLITGLTPLHF

D gene: NA
clone size: NA
V gene: TRBV2
J gene: TRBJ2-1
CDR3 DNA: TGTGCCAGCCAGGAGGGGGGGCCCTACAATGAGCAGTTCTTC
CDR3 protein: CASQEGGPYNEQFF

D gene: TRBD1
clone size: few
V gene: TRBV27
J gene: TRBJ2-7
CDR3 DNA: TGTGCCAGCAGTTTATCGCAGGGGGTAGCCTCCTACGAGCAGTACTTC
CDR3 protein: CASSLSQGVASYEQYF

D gene: TRBD1
clone size: few
V gene: TRBV27
J gene: TRBJ1-5
CDR3 DNA: TGTGCCAGCAGTGTGGACAGGGGGTATCAGCCCCAGCATTTT
CDR3 protein: CASSVDRGYQPQHF

D gene: TRBD1
clone size: NA
V gene: TRBV25-1
J gene: TRBJ1-5
CDR3 DNA: TGTGCCAGCAGTGGTTGGGACAGCACAAATCAGCCCCAGCATTTT
CDR3 protein: CASSGWDSTNQPQHF